The 9 T cell receptor beta chains below come from one sample, sequenced in a study of blood T cells in healthy people across ages. A sample-barcoded 5' primer and a J-beta primer mix were used in a second PCR of roughly 7 to 12 cycles. TCRdb ran MiXCR on the 5' RACE reads and lists one entry per CDR3 protein. Among over 1.5 million distinct CDR3 sequences listed, roughly 50% were seen once. The sequenced sample consisted of blood. Source of these receptors: a woman aged 40 to 50 in good health.

This clonotype was found many times. The chain links TRBV12-3 or TRBV12-4 to TRBJ2-7, with no clear D. V lost 2 bases to trimming and J lost 3 bases, with 8 bases between them. The CDR3 totals 13 residues. CDR3 bases: TGTGCCAGCAGTTTAAAAGGCGACTACGAGCAGTACTTC. This gives the protein CASSLKGDYEQYF.

The V call is TRBV27, the J call TRBJ2-5; weak D call: TRBD2 (7 bases). Trimming stripped 6 bases from V and 12 bases from J, with 26 bases between. Germline V gene sequence: CDR1 MNHEY, CDR2 SMNVEV (reference sequence). The CDR3 contains 15 residues. This CDR3 reads CASSASGGAGIGEYF. CDR3 bases: TGTGCCAGCAGCGCATCGGGGGGCGCGGGGATTGGGGAGTACTTC.

This clonotype has just a few counts. The chain employs TRBV6-2 or TRBV6-3 and TRBJ2-4; 8 bases map to TRBD1. The assigned J gene may be wrong: the sequence end matches TRBJ2-7 better. This CDR3 has 16 amino acids. Germline V gene lookup returns CDR1 MNHEY and CDR2 SVGEGT. Here the CDR3 reads CASSYSPQGASYEQYF. CDR3 DNA sequence: TGTGCCAGCAGTTACTCGCCCCAGGGGGCTAGCTACGAGCAGTACTTC.

The rearrangement uses TRBV6-6 and TRBJ2-7; D gene unclear. The CDR3 sequence is 15 residues long. Germline lookup yields CDR1 MNHNY and CDR2 SVGAGI (reference sequence). V lost 2 bases, J lost 0 bases, and 11 bases lay in between. The CDR3 is CASSYMAGLSYEQYF. In DNA form, the CDR3 reads TGTGCCAGCAGTTACATGGCAGGTCTCTCCTACGAGCAGTACTTC.

This clonotype was seen a few times. This sequence joins TRBV29-1 and TRBJ2-3; 7 positions match TRBD1. J was trimmed by 2 bases and V by 2 bases; bases with no gene match: 7. The germline gives CDR1 SQVTM, CDR2 ANQGSEA. This CDR3 has 15 amino acids. This CDR3 is CSVEPTGIATDTQYF. CDR3 DNA: TGCAGCGTTGAACCGACAGGGATTGCCACAGATACGCAGTATTTT.

This clonotype has just a few counts. The junction departs from germline at one end; a sequencing error may be responsible. V gene TRBV10-3 combines with J gene TRBJ1-2, with D tentatively TRBD1 (6 bases). The CDR3 is 14 amino acids. Germline V gives CDR1 ENHRY, CDR2 SYGVKD. CDR3 sequence reads: CAISLGQGTYGHTF. CDR3 bases: TGTGCCATCAGCCTCGGTCAGGGGACCTATGGCCACACCTTC.

This clonotype was seen once. This chain links TRBV12-3 or TRBV12-4 with TRBJ1-1, with a possible D match to TRBD1 (5 bases). CDR3 length equals 13 residues. V was trimmed by 5 bases and J by 4 bases, leaving 11 bases between them. The CDR3 nucleotides are TGTGCCAGCAGTAAAGGGGTCGCCACTGAAGCTTTCTTT. Translating gives CASSKGVATEAFF.

Comment on this clonotype: The junction shows a germline mismatch at one end, possibly a read error. The chain uses TRBV10-3 and TRBJ2-7; D might be TRBD2 (5 bases). CDR3 length: 14 amino acids. Germline V gene sequence: CDR1 ENHRY, CDR2 SYGVKD. The CDR3 region has the DNA TGTGCCGCCGGACCTAGGGCAAGCGGCTACGAGCAGTGCTTC. It translates to CAAGPRASGYEQCF.

This clonotype was picked up a small number of times. The V gene is TRBV7-2, the J gene TRBJ2-1; D unclear. This CDR3 is 15 amino acids long. V shed 6 bases and J shed 2 bases, with 14 bases lying between them. Germline V gene lookup returns CDR1 SGHTA and CDR2 FQGNSA. The CDR3 region is CASSRDLLTYNEQFF. The CDR3 nucleotides are TGTGCCAGCAGTCGCGACTTGCTAACCTACAATGAGCAGTTCTTC. Together with reference TRBV7-2 and TRBJ2-1, the CDR3 gives the full variable domain: GAGVSQSPSNKVTEKGKDVELRCDPISGHTALYWYRQSLGQGLEFLIYFQGNSAPDKSGLPSDRFSAERTGGSVSTLTIQRTQQEDSAVYLCASSRDLLTYNEQFFGPGTRLTVL.